A single sample gave rise to the 21 T cell receptor beta chains below, sequenced in a study of cytomegalovirus exposure and HLA in healthy donors (dated by TCRdb to about 2017). Libraries were prepared through the immunoSEQ multiplex PCR assay. TCRdb took over this immuneACCESS table, retaining in-frame rearrangements with V and J assigned. Such tables are incomplete; in checked studies, under half of the missing clones stem from an unresolved V gene, and the remainder is unexplained. This sample is represented by under 250,000 clones; around 87% of them were singletons. Together, the top ten hold roughly 2% of the sample. The sample consisted of PBMCs. Receptors were obtained from a woman aged 18-29 years in good health and CMV-seropositive.

The chain combines TRBV9 with TRBJ1-2, with 7 bases aligning to TRBD1. This CDR3 has 14 amino acids. J gave up 4 bases and V 0 bases, and 3 bases lay outside the gene matches. Germline V lookup: CDR1 SGDLS, CDR2 YYNGEE. The CDR3 coding sequence is TGTGCCAGCAGCGTAGGCCCAGGGGGCTATGGCTACACCTTC. It specifies CASSVGPGGYGYTF.

In nucleotides, the CDR3 is TGTGCCAGCAGTTCACAATTGCCACAGGGCTACGAGCAGTACTTC. Its translation: CASSSQLPQGYEQYF. The V gene is TRBV27, the J gene TRBJ2-7; D might be TRBD1 (6 bases). From germline, CDR1 is MNHEY and CDR2 SMNVEV (reference sequence). The ends were cut back, 4 bases at V and 3 bases at J, with 16 bases in the middle. The CDR3 has 15 residues.

This chain links TRBV27 with TRBJ2-2; D gene unclear. This CDR3 spans 12 amino acids. Germline loops: CDR1 MNHEY, CDR2 SMNVEV (reference sequence). The V gene lost 3 bases and the J gene lost 4 bases, with 3 bases spanning the gap. The CDR3 DNA is TGTGCCAGCAGTTTGCGCACCGGGGAGCTGTTTTTT. Translation: CASSLRTGELFF.

This clone was observed a single time. As DNA, the CDR3 is TGTGCCAGCAGTTTATGGGACAGGGCCAATGAAGCTTTCTTT. As protein: CASSLWDRANEAFF. The J gene is TRBJ1-1, the V gene TRBV28, with TRBD1 matching over 8 bases. Per the germline V gene, CDR1 is MDHEN and CDR2 is SYDVKM. After removal of 0 bases from V and 7 bases from J, the junction contained 4 bases not matched to a gene. The CDR3 loop spans 14 amino acids.

A remark on this clone: Other nucleotide sequences from this sample produce the same CDR3. The rearrangement links TRBV27 to TRBJ1-1; D unresolved. CDR1 and CDR2 from the germline V gene are MNHEY and SMNVEV (reference sequence). V was trimmed by 1 base and J by 0 bases, leaving 3 bases between them. This CDR3 region has 13 residues. CDR3 amino acids: CASSLYMNTEAFF. The CDR3 coding sequence is TGTGCCAGCAGTTTATATATGAACACTGAAGCTTTCTTT.

This clone was seen only a few times. The J gene is TRBJ2-7, the V gene TRBV2, with 7 bases aligning to TRBD1. The V segment lost 6 bases and the J segment 0 bases; nucleotides outside the gene matches: 5. This CDR3 has 14 amino acids. Germline CDR1 SNHLY, CDR2 FYNNEI. CDR3 protein: CASRTTGISYEQYF. The CDR3 DNA follows: TGTGCCAGCAGAACGACAGGGATCTCCTACGAGCAGTACTTC. The full variable domain, rest sourced from reference TRBV2 and TRBJ2-7, is EPEVTQTPSHQVTQMGQEVILRCVPISNHLYFYWYRQILGQKVEFLVSFYNNEISEKSEIFDDQFSVERPDGSNFTLKIRSTKLEDSAMYFCASRTTGISYEQYFGPGTRLTVT.

V gene TRBV15 combines with J gene TRBJ2-5, with TRBD1 matching over 10 bases. The CDR3 runs 15 residues. Germline loops: CDR1 LNHNV, CDR2 YYDKDF (reference sequence). V dropped 5 bases and J dropped 4; count of bases not matched to a gene: 7. The CDR3 bases are TGTGCCACCAGCCAACCCGACAGGGGGCGAGAGACCCAGTACTTC. It is translated as CATSQPDRGRETQYF.

This chain joins TRBV11-3 and TRBJ1-1; tentatively, D is TRBD1 (6 bases). The CDR3 loop spans 14 amino acids. Per germline, CDR1 SGHNT and CDR2 YENEEA. Trimming took off 5 bases at V and 10 bases at J, with 20 bases between the two ends. The DNA for the CDR3 is TGTGCCAGCAGCCCGTTGGGGGGGCCTCGGGGAGCTTTCTTT. Its translation: CASSPLGGPRGAFF.

The J gene is TRBJ2-3, the V gene TRBV7-3; 10 bases align to TRBD2. Germline V gene sequence: CDR1 SGHTA, CDR2 FQGTGA. The V gene end was trimmed by 5 bases and the J gene end by 2 bases; junction bases not matched to a gene: 4. This CDR3 spans 15 amino acids. The CDR3 DNA reads as TGTGCCAGCAGCGCGGGACTAGCGTTCACAGATACGCAGTATTTT. This sequence encodes CASSAGLAFTDTQYF.

The chain links TRBV28 to TRBJ2-1, with D perhaps matching TRBD2 (6 bases). Trimming stripped 3 bases from V and 0 bases from J, with 9 bases between. Germline CDR1 reads MDHEN; CDR2 reads SYDVKM. The CDR3 runs 15 residues. As DNA, the CDR3 is TGTGCCAGCAGTTTTTTCGGGAGCTCCTACAATGAGCAGTTCTTC. Translated, it gives CASSFFGSSYNEQFF.

The CDR3, as DNA: TGTGCCATCAGTGACCCTACGACTAGCGGGAGGATGATCGGGGAGCTGTTTTTT. Amino acids: CAISDPTTSGRMIGELFF. V usage is TRBV10-3 and J usage is TRBJ2-2; 13 bases align to TRBD2. V lost 3 bases, J lost 7 bases, and 11 bases stayed unmatched. This CDR3 has 18 residues. In germline, CDR1 is ENHRY, CDR2 SYGVKD.

This clone appeared a few times. The rearrangement uses TRBV18 and TRBJ1-1; no clear D gene. The V gene's germline CDR1 is KGHSH and CDR2 LQKENI. The CDR3 covers 13 residues. The V and J ends lost 2 bases and 1 base respectively, with 5 bases between them. The CDR3 reads CASSPEQNTEAFF. As DNA, the CDR3 is TGTGCCAGCTCACCAGAACAGAACACTGAAGCTTTCTTT.

The chain has TRBV9 and TRBJ2-7; 9 nucleotides match TRBD1. Losses at the gene ends were 7 bases for V and 0 bases for J; bases not matched to a gene: 5. Germline lookup yields CDR1 SGDLS and CDR2 YYNGEE. This CDR3 is 14 amino acids long. The CDR3 protein is CASEGQGPSYEQYF. In DNA form, the CDR3 reads TGTGCCAGCGAAGGACAGGGGCCCTCCTACGAGCAGTACTTC.

The rearrangement links TRBV20-1 to TRBJ2-3; 7 positions agree with TRBD1. The CDR3 covers 11 residues. The V gene's germline CDR1 is DFQATT and CDR2 SNEGSKA (reference sequence). After removal of 8 bases from V and 5 bases from J, the junction contained 4 bases not matched to a gene. CDR3 loop: CSTGVVDTQYF. As DNA, the CDR3 is TGCAGTACAGGGGTGGTAGATACGCAGTATTTT.

V is TRBV15 and J is TRBJ1-4; no definite D call. The CDR3 extends over 15 amino acids. V was shortened by 3 bases and J by 5 bases, with 13 bases between the two germline ends. CDR1 LNHNV and CDR2 YYDKDF come from the germline V gene (reference sequence). CDR3 DNA sequence: TGTGCCACCAGCAGGATGAGAGGGCAGAATGAAAAACTGTTTTTT. Amino acids: CATSRMRGQNEKLFF.

The rearrangement uses TRBV15 and TRBJ1-2; D perhaps matches TRBD1 (6 bases). Germline V CDR1 and CDR2: LNHNV, YYDKDF (reference sequence). V lost 1 base and J 4 bases, leaving 16 bases between the germline ends. The CDR3 consists of 16 residues. CDR3 nucleotide sequence: TGTGCCACCAGCAGAGGGGCAGGACAGACCGGCTATGGCTACACCTTC. This codes for CATSRGAGQTGYGYTF.

The J gene is TRBJ2-1, the V gene TRBV27; D possibly corresponds to TRBD2 (6 bases). With 6 bases removed from V and 5 bases from J, the gap between germline ends came to 20 bases. CDR1 and CDR2 (germline): MNHEY, SMNVEV (reference sequence). The CDR3 has 16 amino acids. This chain's CDR3 is CASSLPPGALNNEQFF. The DNA of the CDR3 is TGTGCCAGCAGCCTACCTCCGGGAGCACTGAACAATGAGCAGTTCTTC.

The CDR3 reads CASSQLIGTEKTYEQYF. Written as DNA, the CDR3 is TGTGCCAGCAGCCAATTAATCGGGACAGAGAAAACCTACGAGCAGTACTTC. The chain has TRBV5-8 and TRBJ2-7; 7 positions agree with TRBD1. This CDR3 has 17 residues. Germline V CDR1 and CDR2: SGHTS, YDEGEE. V lost 4 bases, J lost 2 bases, and 15 bases stayed unmatched.

J is TRBJ2-3 and V is TRBV27; 7 bases are shared with TRBD1. CDR3 length: 13 residues. Trimming removed 2 bases from V and 7 bases from J; junction bases left unmatched: 3. Germline loops: CDR1 MNHEY, CDR2 SMNVEV (reference sequence). The DNA for the CDR3 is TGTGCCAGCAGTTTACAACAGGGGAATACGCAGTATTTT. As protein: CASSLQQGNTQYF.

The CDR3 spells CASSSGGAQNEQFF. The CDR3 nucleotides are TGTGCCAGCAGCTCCGGGGGGGCCCAGAATGAGCAGTTCTTC. V usage is TRBV27 and J usage is TRBJ2-1, with 8 bases fitting TRBD2. Per the germline V gene, CDR1 is MNHEY and CDR2 is SMNVEV (reference sequence). Trimming took 6 bases from V and 7 from J; bases not matched to a gene: 8. The CDR3 spans 14 residues.

The chain carries TRBV6-1 and TRBJ2-7; 9 bases match TRBD2. Germline CDR1 is MNHNS and CDR2 is SASEGT. There are 18 residues in the CDR3. V lost 0 bases, J lost 3 bases, and 12 bases stayed unmatched. The CDR3 region is CASSEARGGLGRLYEQYF. As DNA, the CDR3 is TGTGCCAGCAGTGAAGCGCGGGGGGGATTGGGACGGCTCTACGAGCAGTACTTC.